In this sample, the clone carrying this T cell receptor (beta chain) turned up many times. Its specificity is unknown. Template switching supplied a universal primer site; unique molecular identifiers were carried on the cDNA. TCRdb itself ran the 5' RACE reads through MiXCR, one entry per CDR3 protein. The sample records 210,000 or so distinct CDR3 sequences, 6% to 9% being singletons. Losses at the gene ends were 3 bases for V and 5 bases for J; bases not matched to a gene: 8. The CDR3 extends over 16 amino acids. Germline CDR1 is SGHRS and CDR2 is YFSETQ. The entry originates in a study of identical twins. Study-wide results and limits: Out-of-frame alpha sequences shared by twins were enriched for low generation probability. Memory repertoires lacked the insertion deficit that abundant cord blood beta clonotypes showed.

These records were also assigned to another study, of yellow fever vaccine responses in identical twins.

The gene calls are TRBV5-1 and TRBJ2-2; 9 bases agree with TRBD1. Input material: memory (CD45RO+) T cells sorted from blood. This TCR came from a woman aged 18 to 35 in good health. The CDR3 DNA is TGCGCCAGCAGCTCGGAGGACAGGGGTGGAACCGGGGAGCTGTTTTTT. As protein: CASSSEDRGGTGELFF.